Following are 28 T cell receptor beta chains from one sample sequenced in a study of shared clonotypes between healthy human individuals. Method: immunoSEQ multiplex PCR; TCRdb's copy keeps in-frame clones and lacks some. The sample has some 2.4 million clones, roughly 93% seen once. The sequenced material came from naive CD4+ T cells from PBMCs. Subset noted: CD45RA+ positively selected. The receptors here all came from a man between 18 and 29 years old in good health. Some clones in this sample may be carry-over from other donors' samples.

The CDR3 spells CASSSGLSNTIYF. The CDR3 DNA reads as TGTGCCAGCAGCTCCGGACTCAGTAACACCATATATTTT. V gene TRBV7-2 combines with J gene TRBJ1-3; no firm D call. V shed 4 bases and J shed 7 bases, with 11 bases lying between them. Germline assignment: CDR1 SGHTA and CDR2 FQGNSA. The CDR3 covers 13 residues.

The chain has TRBV15 and TRBJ2-7, with TRBD2 as a possible D gene (6 bases). The CDR3 has 14 amino acids. Germline assignment: CDR1 LNHNV and CDR2 YYDKDF (reference sequence). Trimming stripped 1 base from V and 3 bases from J, with 10 bases between. The CDR3 DNA reads as TGTGCCACCAGCAGAGCCCTGGGGGGCTACGAGCAGTACTTC. Translation gives CATSRALGGYEQYF. The full variable domain, completed using reference TRBV15 and TRBJ2-7, is DAMVIQNPRYQVTQFGKPVTLSCSQTLNHNVMYWYQQKSSQAPKLLFHYYDKDFNNEADTPDNFQSRRPNTSFCFLDIRSPGLGDTAMYLCATSRALGGYEQYFGPGTRLTVT.

A single count supports this clone. The V gene is TRBV7-3, the J gene TRBJ2-1; D ambiguous. There are 17 residues in the CDR3. Trimming cost V 4 bases and J 6 bases, with 22 bases left between them. Germline CDR1 is SGHTA and CDR2 is FQGTGA. CDR3 bases: TGTGCCAGCAGCTCCTTTGCCCCGTTGCAAAGTGGCAATGAGCAGTTCTTC. Amino acids: CASSSFAPLQSGNEQFF. The variable domain in full, with the rest retrieved from reference TRBV7-3 and TRBJ2-1, is GAGVSQTPSNKVTEKGKYVELRCDPISGHTALYWYRQSLGQGPEFLIYFQGTGAADDSGLPNDRFFAVRPEGSVSTLKIQRTERGDSAVYLCASSSFAPLQSGNEQFFGPGTRLTVL.

This clone was seen once. The rearrangement uses TRBV21-1 and TRBJ2-7. TRBV21-1 is tagged as a pseudogene. The CDR3 is 14 amino acids. CDR3 bases: TGTGCCAGCAGCAGGGTTAAGGATTCCCACGAGCAGTACTTC. Its translation is CASSRVKDSHEQYF.

This chain connects TRBV6-1 to TRBJ1-1; D gene unclear. This CDR3 spans 13 amino acids. Germline-derived CDR1 and CDR2 are MNHNS and SASEGT. V was trimmed by 7 bases and J by 10 bases, leaving 19 bases between them. The CDR3 DNA sequence: TGTGCCAGCATGATTAGTGACCTCTTGGGAGCTTTCTTT. As protein: CASMISDLLGAFF.

This clone was detected a few times. This sequence joins TRBV9 and TRBJ2-1; 8 bases agree with TRBD2. Trimming at V came to 3 bases and at J to 7 bases, leaving 12 bases not matched to a gene. The CDR3 extends over 16 amino acids. CDR1 is SGDLS and CDR2 is YYNGEE in the germline V gene. The CDR3 DNA reads TGTGCCAGCAGCGCCCCTCTGGCGGGAGGTGAGAATGAGCAGTTCTTC. It yields the protein CASSAPLAGGENEQFF.

The V call is TRBV5-1, the J call TRBJ2-3, with D unclear. Deletions cut 0 bases from V and 4 bases from J, with 18 bases between. The CDR3 loop spans 17 amino acids. The germline V gene has CDR1 SGHRS and CDR2 YFSETQ. The CDR3 is CASSLVLYGGISDTQYF. The DNA of the CDR3 is TGCGCCAGCAGCTTGGTCTTGTACGGCGGAATCTCAGATACGCAGTATTTT.

The V gene is TRBV5-1, the J gene TRBJ2-5; D is undetermined. The CDR3 runs 13 residues. Germline V gene lookup returns CDR1 SGHRS and CDR2 YFSETQ. V was clipped by 4 bases and J by 9 bases, with 16 bases between them. CDR3 DNA: TGCGCCAGCAGCAACACAAGCCCTTCCTCCCAGTACTTC. Amino acid sequence: CASSNTSPSSQYF.

The CDR3 region is CASSSGTGGLNGYTF. The CDR3, as DNA: TGTGCCAGCAGCTCCGGGACAGGGGGCTTAAATGGCTACACCTTC. J is TRBJ1-2 and V is TRBV7-3; 12 bases are a match to TRBD1. Germline CDR1 is SGHTA and CDR2 is FQGTGA. This CDR3 is 15 amino acids long. V lost 4 bases, J lost 6 bases, and 6 bases stayed unmatched.

J is TRBJ2-1 and V is TRBV7-3, with 13 nucleotides matching TRBD2. This CDR3 is built from 16 residues. Trimming removed 2 bases from V and 4 bases from J; junction bases left unmatched: 2. Germline values: CDR1 SGHTA, CDR2 FQGTGA. CDR3 in DNA: TGTGCCAGCAGCTTAGTGGGACTAGCGGGATACAATGAGCAGTTCTTC. Its protein is CASSLVGLAGYNEQFF.

The chain has TRBV28 and TRBJ1-2; D may be TRBD1 (5 bases). The V and J ends lost 1 base and 7 bases respectively, with 7 bases between them. The germline V gene encodes CDR1 MDHEN and CDR2 SYDVKM. The CDR3 loop spans 12 amino acids. The chain's CDR3 is CASSLYQGGYTF. The CDR3 DNA sequence: TGTGCCAGCAGTTTATACCAGGGTGGCTACACCTTC.

V usage is TRBV9 and J usage is TRBJ2-2; unclear D gene. The V and J ends lost 7 bases and 3 bases respectively, with 7 bases between them. CDR3 size: 12 residues. CDR1 is SGDLS, CDR2 YYNGEE, per germline. CDR3 amino acids: CASGIDTGELFF. CDR3 sequence (DNA): TGTGCCAGCGGTATAGACACCGGGGAGCTGTTTTTT.

This chain connects TRBV5-8 to TRBJ2-7; the D gene is possibly TRBD1 (5 bases). Trimming took 0 bases from V and 3 from J, leaving 7 bases between them. The length of the CDR3 is 13 residues. Germline CDR1 and CDR2: SGHTS and YDEGEE. Written as DNA, the CDR3 is TGTGCCAGCAGCTTGGTTACAGGCTACGAGCAGTACTTC. It specifies CASSLVTGYEQYF.

This clone has only a few counts. The rearrangement uses TRBV10-3 and TRBJ1-1; possibly TRBD1 for D (5 bases). Germline values: CDR1 ENHRY, CDR2 SYGVKD. V gave up 0 bases and J gave up 6 bases, with 11 bases separating them. The CDR3 contains 14 residues. CDR3 region: CAISESARESEAFF. Written as DNA, the CDR3 is TGTGCCATCAGTGAGTCGGCCAGGGAATCTGAAGCTTTCTTT.

This clone has only a few counts. This sequence joins TRBV6-5 and TRBJ1-1; perhaps TRBD1 as D (6 bases). V was shortened by 11 bases and J by 4 bases, with 20 bases between the two germline ends. The CDR3 has 14 amino acids. CDR1 and CDR2 (germline): MNHEY, SVGAGI. CDR3 nucleotide sequence: TGTGCCGTAAGGGAGAGGGGGGATTTCACTGAAGCTTTCTTT. It codes for CAVRERGDFTEAFF.

The rearrangement uses TRBV9 and TRBJ2-1; TRBD1 matches at 10 bases. The CDR3 is 15 amino acids. Germline lookup yields CDR1 SGDLS and CDR2 YYNGEE. V lost 0 bases to trimming and J lost 10 bases; unmatched junction nucleotides: 7. The CDR3 region is CASSVGQGAPGEQFF. CDR3 DNA: TGTGCCAGCAGCGTAGGACAGGGGGCGCCGGGAGAGCAGTTCTTC.

CDR3 region: CSVDVGAQVSYTF. The DNA of the CDR3 is TGCAGCGTCGACGTAGGGGCCCAGGTCTCCTACACCTTC. V usage is TRBV29-1 and J usage is TRBJ1-2, with D possibly matching TRBD1 (5 bases). CDR1 and CDR2 (germline): SQVTM, ANQGSEA. The CDR3 has 13 residues. V shed 6 bases and J shed 10 bases, with 21 bases lying between them.

This clone has only one observation. The CDR3, as DNA: TGTGCCAGCAGTTTATCGCCCCCCTTTAGGGGGGCAACTGAAGCTTTCTTT. It is translated as CASSLSPPFRGATEAFF. The chain joins TRBV27 to TRBJ1-1; D might be TRBD1 (6 bases). Trimming stripped 0 bases from V and 5 bases from J, with 19 bases between. CDR3 size: 17 residues. Germline V lookup: CDR1 MNHEY, CDR2 SMNVEV (reference sequence).

The rearrangement joins TRBV27 to TRBJ1-5, with D hard to call. Trimming shortened V by 8 bases and J by 0 bases, and 11 bases separated the two germline ends. This CDR3 is 14 amino acids long. In germline, CDR1 is MNHEY, CDR2 SMNVEV (reference sequence). In nucleotides, the CDR3 is TGTGCCAGCGGGGATCGCACTAGCAATCAGCCCCAGCATTTT. Protein sequence: CASGDRTSNQPQHF.

J is TRBJ1-2 and V is TRBV19, with D unresolved. The CDR3 contains 15 residues. The germline V gene has CDR1 LNHDA and CDR2 SQIVND (reference sequence). Trimming left V 8 bases short and J 1 base short, with 17 bases between. DNA of the CDR3: TGTGCCAGTTCCAGCAACAGTGGATTTAACTATGGCTACACCTTC. Translated, it gives CASSSNSGFNYGYTF.

This clone was detected only once. The chain has TRBV11-2 and TRBJ2-1; 14 bases are shared with TRBD2. This CDR3 is 14 amino acids long. Germline values: CDR1 SGHAT, CDR2 FQNNGV. V gave up 10 bases and J gave up 9 bases; unmatched junction bases: 8. CDR3 sequence: CAIPGLAGGREQFF. The CDR3 coding sequence is TGTGCCATCCCCGGACTAGCGGGAGGACGTGAGCAGTTCTTC.

As DNA, the CDR3 is TGTGCCAGCAGCTTTGCGGTCGGAGCGGGGACAGATACGCAGTATTTT. This translates into CASSFAVGAGTDTQYF. This chain uses TRBV7-9 with TRBJ2-3; 7 bases are a match to TRBD2. The trim removed 3 bases at V and 3 bases at J, leaving 9 bases unmatched. Germline V lookup: CDR1 SEHNR, CDR2 FQNEAQ (reference sequence). The CDR3 runs 16 residues.

This chain links TRBV18 with TRBJ1-2; D ambiguous. CDR3 length: 17 amino acids. The V gene lost 1 base and the J gene lost 4 bases, with 19 bases spanning the gap. CDR1 is KGHSH and CDR2 is LQKENI in the germline V gene. CDR3 protein: CASSPLADTGSRYGYTF. CDR3 coding DNA: TGTGCCAGCTCACCACTCGCCGACACGGGGTCGCGCTATGGCTACACCTTC.

The V and J genes are TRBV19 and TRBJ2-6, with 7 positions matching TRBD1. CDR3 length: 12 amino acids. J lost 13 bases, V lost 5 bases, and 5 bases had no gene match. Germline assignment: CDR1 LNHDA and CDR2 SQIVND (reference sequence). DNA of the CDR3: TGTGCCAGTAGTCCCCGACAGGGAGTCCTGACTTTC. It yields the protein CASSPRQGVLTF.

This chain joins TRBV7-2 and TRBJ2-7; 8 bases map to TRBD2. The V segment lost 2 bases and the J segment 1 base; nucleotides outside the gene matches: 7. The CDR3 length is 16 residues. Germline-derived CDR1 and CDR2 are SGHTA and FQGNSA. Here the CDR3 DNA reads TGTGCCAGCAGCTTATCTCTAGCGGGCCCATCCTACGAGCAGTACTTC. Its translation: CASSLSLAGPSYEQYF.

The chain links TRBV9 to TRBJ2-3; 10 bases map to TRBD2. Germline V gene sequence: CDR1 SGDLS, CDR2 YYNGEE. Losses at the gene ends were 4 bases for V and 2 bases for J; bases not matched to a gene: 4. The CDR3 has 15 residues. The CDR3 protein is CASSSGLAVTDTQYF. The CDR3 DNA sequence: TGTGCCAGCAGCTCCGGACTAGCGGTCACAGATACGCAGTATTTT.

The V and J genes are TRBV28 and TRBJ2-1, with D hard to call. V was cut by 6 bases and J by 8 bases, with 8 bases left in between. This CDR3 is built from 11 residues. Germline V CDR1 and CDR2: MDHEN, SYDVKM. The CDR3 DNA reads as TGTGCCAGCAGGCTCCGGTATGAGCAGTTCTTC. Amino acids: CASRLRYEQFF.

The chain uses TRBV5-6 and TRBJ2-7; D gene ambiguous. This CDR3 contains 12 residues. The V end was cut by 3 bases, the J end by 4 bases, with 8 bases between. Germline CDR1 is SGHDT and CDR2 is YYEEEE. The CDR3 protein is CASSSLPYEQYF. The CDR3 DNA reads TGTGCCAGCAGCTCTTTACCTTACGAGCAGTACTTC.